What follows are 25 T cell receptor beta chains derived from one specimen sequenced in a study of blood T cell repertoires in COVID-19. TCRdb's copy holds only in-frame clones and misses some; the assay was immunoSEQ multiplex PCR. The repertoire holds about 360,000 clones, with approximately 86% as singletons. The sequencing input was peripheral blood. The receptors come from a human donor in a cohort sampled during active COVID-19.

The chain couples TRBV6-6 to TRBJ2-5; a possible D gene is TRBD2 (6 bases). V gave up 5 bases and J gave up 5 bases, with 12 bases separating them. The CDR3 is 13 residues long. Looked up from germline, CDR1 is MNHNY and CDR2 is SVGAGI (reference sequence). This chain's CDR3 is CASSTGLRETQYF. CDR3 in DNA: TGTGCCAGCAGTACGGGACTTCGGGAGACCCAGTACTTC.

V is TRBV7-9 and J is TRBJ1-6; perhaps TRBD1 as D (5 bases). Germline V lookup: CDR1 SEHNR, CDR2 FQNEAQ (reference sequence). Between the trimmed V and J ends, which lost 5 bases and 11 bases, there was a span of 10 bases. CDR3 length: 12 residues. This chain's CDR3 is CASSEEGAPLHF. As DNA, the CDR3 is TGTGCCAGCAGCGAAGAAGGGGCACCCCTCCACTTT.

The chain combines TRBV18 with TRBJ1-2; D remains unclear. The CDR3 spans 12 residues. V was pared by 3 bases and J by 3 bases, with 5 bases between. The V gene's germline CDR1 is KGHSH and CDR2 LQKENI. The CDR3: CASSPTDYGYTF. DNA for the CDR3: TGTGCCAGCTCACCTACAGACTATGGCTACACCTTC. Complete variable domain (other parts from reference TRBV18 and TRBJ1-2): NAGVMQNPRHLVRRRGQEARLRCSPMKGHSHVYWYRQLPEEGLKFMVYLQKENIIDESGMPKERFSAEFPKEGPSILRIQQVVRGDSAAYFCASSPTDYGYTFGSGTRLTVV.

The chain employs TRBV11-3 and TRBJ2-1; 14 bases match TRBD2. Trimming removed 4 bases from V and 9 bases from J; junction bases left unmatched: 14. Germline CDR1 and CDR2: SGHNT and YENEEA. This CDR3 region has 18 residues. CDR3 protein: CASSSGLAGGPILGEQFF. CDR3 bases: TGTGCCAGCAGCTCCGGACTAGCGGGAGGCCCCATTTTGGGTGAGCAGTTCTTC.

The chain combines TRBV18 with TRBJ2-7, with 10 bases matching TRBD1. Germline V lookup: CDR1 KGHSH, CDR2 LQKENI. The CDR3 length is 15 residues. J was trimmed by 6 bases and V by 0 bases; bases with no gene match: 5. CDR3: CASSPPGTGVAEQYF. The CDR3 DNA sequence: TGTGCCAGCTCACCACCTGGGACAGGGGTGGCCGAGCAGTACTTC. Full variable domain (missing parts from reference TRBV18 and TRBJ2-7): NAGVMQNPRHLVRRRGQEARLRCSPMKGHSHVYWYRQLPEEGLKFMVYLQKENIIDESGMPKERFSAEFPKEGPSILRIQQVVRGDSAAYFCASSPPGTGVAEQYFGPGTRLTVT.

The J gene is TRBJ2-2, the V gene TRBV19; the match to TRBD2 covers 9 bases. The CDR3 loop spans 13 amino acids. Germline lookup yields CDR1 LNHDA and CDR2 SQIVND (reference sequence). V lost 4 bases and J lost 9; bases outside the gene matches: 3. The CDR3 sequence: CASSSGRARELFF. The CDR3 DNA reads as TGTGCCAGTAGTAGCGGGAGGGCCCGGGAGCTGTTTTTT.

The chain carries TRBV24-1 and TRBJ1-2; TRBD1 is a possible D gene (6 bases). Trimming took off 1 base at V and 8 bases at J, with 16 bases between the two ends. Germline V gene lookup returns CDR1 KGHDR and CDR2 SFDVKD. CDR3 size: 15 residues. The CDR3 sequence is CATSDFPRNRDGYTF. CDR3 bases: TGTGCCACCAGTGATTTCCCCCGTAACAGGGACGGCTACACCTTC.

The J gene is TRBJ1-1, the V gene TRBV19; the D is unclear. CDR3 length: 16 amino acids. V was trimmed by 1 base and J by 1 base, leaving 13 bases between them. Germline V lookup: CDR1 LNHDA, CDR2 SQIVND (reference sequence). CDR3 in amino acids: CASSIGAPPGNTEAFF. CDR3 nucleotides: TGTGCCAGTAGTATAGGGGCCCCCCCTGGGAACACTGAAGCTTTCTTT.

This clone appeared a single time. V gene TRBV19 combines with J gene TRBJ2-2; 8 positions agree with TRBD1. The CDR3 has 15 amino acids. V dropped 7 bases and J dropped 8; count of bases not matched to a gene: 12. In germline, CDR1 is LNHDA, CDR2 SQIVND (reference sequence). The chain's CDR3 is CASTQQGVESGELFF. The DNA for the CDR3 is TGTGCCAGTACTCAACAGGGGGTTGAATCTGGGGAGCTGTTTTTT.

CDR3 bases: TGTGCCAGTAGTCGACACGAGAACACTGAAGCTTTCTTT. It specifies CASSRHENTEAFF. The chain has TRBV19 and TRBJ1-1; D not certain. V lost 5 bases to trimming and J lost 1 base, with 8 bases between them. The germline V gene has CDR1 LNHDA and CDR2 SQIVND (reference sequence). This CDR3 is built from 13 residues. The full variable domain, completed using reference TRBV19 and TRBJ1-1, is DGGITQSPKYLFRKEGQNVTLSCEQNLNHDAMYWYRQDPGQGLRLIYYSQIVNDFQKGDIAEGYSVSREKKESFPLTVTSAQKNPTAFYLCASSRHENTEAFFGQGTRLTVV.

V usage is TRBV7-9 and J usage is TRBJ1-2; D not resolved. The CDR3 covers 13 residues. Germline V gene data show CDR1 as SEHNR and CDR2 as FQNEAQ (reference sequence). V dropped 1 base and J dropped 2 bases, with 5 bases sitting between them. The CDR3: CASSLGENYGYTF. CDR3 DNA: TGTGCCAGCAGCTTAGGCGAGAACTATGGCTACACCTTC.

The rearrangement joins TRBV13 to TRBJ1-1; D unresolved. Per germline, CDR1 PRHDT and CDR2 FYEKMQ (reference sequence). CDR3 length: 14 residues. With 8 bases removed from V and 0 bases from J, the gap between germline ends came to 13 bases. CDR3 sequence: CASEAGVMNTEAFF. CDR3 in DNA: TGTGCCAGCGAAGCCGGGGTTATGAACACTGAAGCTTTCTTT.

V is TRBV2 and J is TRBJ1-3; D is unclear. CDR3 size: 14 residues. V lost 7 bases and J 3 bases, leaving 13 bases between the germline ends. CDR1 and CDR2 from the germline V gene are SNHLY and FYNNEI. The CDR3 DNA sequence: TGTGCCAGCAAGAACCTAGCTTTTGGAAACACCATATATTTT. This translates into CASKNLAFGNTIYF.

This chain uses TRBV12-3 or TRBV12-4 with TRBJ2-7; 9 positions match TRBD1. The CDR3 is 12 amino acids. V lost 8 bases and J lost 12; bases outside the gene matches: 11. CDR3 amino acids: CASGDRDRVRYF. CDR3 nucleotide sequence: TGTGCCAGCGGTGACCGGGACAGGGTACGGTACTTC.

This clone was recorded once. Other nucleotide sequences from this sample produce the same CDR3. The CDR3 reads CASSPAYEQYF. Written as DNA, the CDR3 is TGTGCCAGCAGCCCTGCGTACGAGCAGTACTTC. The gene calls are TRBV7-9 and TRBJ2-7; D not certain. The CDR3 length is 11 residues. The ends were cut back, 5 bases at V and 4 bases at J, with 6 bases in the middle. Per the germline V gene, CDR1 is SEHNR and CDR2 is FQNEAQ (reference sequence).

The V gene is TRBV11-1, the J gene TRBJ2-7; a weak D match, TRBD2 (6 bases). Looked up from germline, CDR1 is SGHAT and CDR2 is FQDESV (reference sequence). Trimming took off 1 base at V and 0 bases at J, with 10 bases between the two ends. This CDR3 has 15 amino acids. CDR3 sequence: CASSLVAGSSYEQYF. The CDR3 DNA reads as TGTGCCAGCAGCTTAGTGGCGGGGAGCTCCTACGAGCAGTACTTC.

This clone came up a few times. The rearrangement links TRBV4-1 to TRBJ1-5; D unresolved. The CDR3 is 13 amino acids. V shed 2 bases and J shed 4 bases, with 6 bases lying between them. CDR1 is MGHRA and CDR2 is YSYEKL in the germline V gene. CDR3 in DNA: TGCGCCAGCAGCCAAATTTATAATCAGCCCCAGCATTTT. Translated: CASSQIYNQPQHF.

V is TRBV7-9 and J is TRBJ2-7; 9 bases are shared with TRBD2. The CDR3 length is 15 residues. The germline V gene encodes CDR1 SEHNR and CDR2 FQNEAQ (reference sequence). The V and J ends lost 1 base and 5 bases, in that order; junction bases with no gene match: 6. The CDR3 loop reads CASSLVRGRGDEQYF. The CDR3 nucleotides read TGTGCCAGCAGCTTAGTCCGCGGGAGGGGCGACGAGCAGTACTTC.

This clone appeared a single time. The chain combines TRBV29-1 with TRBJ1-5; D call uncertain. The CDR3 has 13 residues. Germline CDR1 is SQVTM and CDR2 is ANQGSEA. V shed 5 bases and J shed 1 base, with 9 bases lying between them. Written as DNA, the CDR3 is TGCAGCGTTCCGGGAGACAGCAATCAGCCCCAGCATTTT. Its translation is CSVPGDSNQPQHF.

The chain joins TRBV23-1 to TRBJ2-7, with D perhaps matching TRBD1 (5 bases). TRBV23-1 qualifies as an ORF whose function is uncertain. V dropped 6 bases and J dropped 2 bases, with 11 bases sitting between them. This CDR3 has 13 residues. The CDR3, as DNA: TGCGCCAGCAGCCGACAGAGCACCTACGAGCAGTACTTC. Translating it yields CASSRQSTYEQYF.

The rearrangement uses TRBV7-6 and TRBJ2-7; the D gene is possibly TRBD2 (6 bases). This CDR3 contains 14 residues. CDR1 is SGHVS and CDR2 is FNYEAQ in the germline V gene. Trimming shortened V by 2 bases and J by 5 bases, and 13 bases separated the two germline ends. In DNA, the CDR3 is TGTGCCAGCAGCTTAAGCCCGGGGGTAAACGAGCAGTACTTC. This gives the protein CASSLSPGVNEQYF.

This clone was observed a single time. The V call is TRBV6-1, the J call TRBJ2-1; TRBD2 matches 10 bases. Losses at the gene ends were 3 bases for V and 3 bases for J; bases not matched to a gene: 2. Looked up from germline, CDR1 is MNHNS and CDR2 is SASEGT. This CDR3 spans 15 amino acids. CDR3 region: CASSDLAGDYNEQFF. The CDR3 DNA reads TGTGCCAGCAGTGATCTAGCGGGGGACTACAATGAGCAGTTCTTC.

This rearrangement joins TRBV18 to TRBJ1-3; D remains ambiguous. The CDR3 runs to 14 residues. The V end was cut by 3 bases, the J end by 4 bases, with 10 bases between. The germline gives CDR1 KGHSH, CDR2 LQKENI. CDR3 DNA: TGTGCCAGCTCACCCGCACGCAGAGGAAACACCATATATTTT. Protein product: CASSPARRGNTIYF. Complete variable domain (other parts from reference TRBV18 and TRBJ1-3): NAGVMQNPRHLVRRRGQEARLRCSPMKGHSHVYWYRQLPEEGLKFMVYLQKENIIDESGMPKERFSAEFPKEGPSILRIQQVVRGDSAAYFCASSPARRGNTIYFGEGSWLTVV.

V usage is TRBV30 and J usage is TRBJ2-7; TRBD2 agrees at 8 bases. The CDR3 covers 13 residues. V shed 4 bases and J 5 bases; nucleotides not matched to a gene: 7. Germline assignment: CDR1 GTSNPN and CDR2 SVGIG (reference sequence). In nucleotides, the CDR3 is TGTGCCTGGACCCCCGGGGGGGCCCACGAGCAGTACTTC. This gives the protein CAWTPGGAHEQYF. Based on the CDR3 plus reference TRBV30 and TRBJ2-7, the full variable domain is SQTIHQWPATLVQPVGSPLSLECTVEGTSNPNLYWYRQAAGRGLQLLFYSVGIGQISSEVPQNLSASRPQDRQFILSSKKLLLSDSGFYLCAWTPGGAHEQYFGPGTRLTVT.

V is TRBV2 and J is TRBJ2-3, with TRBD2 matching 12 bases. V was clipped by 7 bases and J by 1 base; unmatched bases: 12. Germline-derived CDR1 and CDR2 are SNHLY and FYNNEI. The length of the CDR3 is 18 residues. CDR3 region: CASTQLAGGPFGTDTQYF. Here the CDR3 DNA reads TGTGCCAGCACCCAACTAGCGGGGGGTCCTTTCGGCACAGATACGCAGTATTTT.